Sequencing of this T cell receptor (beta chain) was carried out in a study of CD8 T cell repertoires and HIV-1 epitope variants. Remarks on this clone: Its antigen is not known.

The germline V gene has CDR1 SEHNR and CDR2 FQNEAQ (reference sequence). This CDR3 spans 14 amino acids. Between the trimmed V and J ends, which lost 2 bases and 2 bases, there was a span of 9 bases. Repertoires were generated with immunoSEQ multiplex PCR, while TCRdb's copy carries only in-frame clones and drops some. The top ten clones hold 45% of a sample with fewer than 6,000 clones, around three fifths of them seen once. Sequencing used cultured CD8+ T cells derived from PBMCs. The sequence was collected from a male donor with HIV. V usage is TRBV7-9 and J usage is TRBJ2-5; D not certain. This CDR3 reads CASSLSGGQETQYF. CDR3 nucleotides: TGTGCCAGCAGCTTATCGGGCGGTCAAGAGACCCAGTACTTC.